This T cell receptor beta chain originates from a study of blood T cell repertoires in COVID-19. Overall study context: COVID-19 samples, acute and convalescent, were from the United States, Italy and Spain. T cells, B-cell-depleted T cells, or PBMCs supplied cDNA or gDNA.

The method was immunoSEQ multiplex PCR; TCRdb's version includes in-frame clones alone and lacks a portion of them. Among roughly 34,000 clones listed, 80% were seen once. Per the germline V gene, CDR1 is SGHTA and CDR2 is FQGNSA. The CDR3 sequence is 16 residues long. Trimming took 5 bases from V and 0 from J, leaving 14 bases between them. This clonotype was obtained from an older woman with acute or convalescent COVID-19. Sequencing input: peripheral blood. The chain combines TRBV7-2 with TRBJ1-3; possibly TRBD1 for D (6 bases). The CDR3 DNA reads as TGTGCCAGCAGCCCCTACAGGGCCAGCTCTGGAAACACCATATATTTT. It codes for CASSPYRASSGNTIYF. The full variable domain, completed using reference TRBV7-2 and TRBJ1-3, is GAGVSQSPSNKVTEKGKDVELRCDPISGHTALYWYRQSLGQGLEFLIYFQGNSAPDKSGLPSDRFSAERTGGSVSTLTIQRTQQEDSAVYLCASSPYRASSGNTIYFGEGSWLTVV.